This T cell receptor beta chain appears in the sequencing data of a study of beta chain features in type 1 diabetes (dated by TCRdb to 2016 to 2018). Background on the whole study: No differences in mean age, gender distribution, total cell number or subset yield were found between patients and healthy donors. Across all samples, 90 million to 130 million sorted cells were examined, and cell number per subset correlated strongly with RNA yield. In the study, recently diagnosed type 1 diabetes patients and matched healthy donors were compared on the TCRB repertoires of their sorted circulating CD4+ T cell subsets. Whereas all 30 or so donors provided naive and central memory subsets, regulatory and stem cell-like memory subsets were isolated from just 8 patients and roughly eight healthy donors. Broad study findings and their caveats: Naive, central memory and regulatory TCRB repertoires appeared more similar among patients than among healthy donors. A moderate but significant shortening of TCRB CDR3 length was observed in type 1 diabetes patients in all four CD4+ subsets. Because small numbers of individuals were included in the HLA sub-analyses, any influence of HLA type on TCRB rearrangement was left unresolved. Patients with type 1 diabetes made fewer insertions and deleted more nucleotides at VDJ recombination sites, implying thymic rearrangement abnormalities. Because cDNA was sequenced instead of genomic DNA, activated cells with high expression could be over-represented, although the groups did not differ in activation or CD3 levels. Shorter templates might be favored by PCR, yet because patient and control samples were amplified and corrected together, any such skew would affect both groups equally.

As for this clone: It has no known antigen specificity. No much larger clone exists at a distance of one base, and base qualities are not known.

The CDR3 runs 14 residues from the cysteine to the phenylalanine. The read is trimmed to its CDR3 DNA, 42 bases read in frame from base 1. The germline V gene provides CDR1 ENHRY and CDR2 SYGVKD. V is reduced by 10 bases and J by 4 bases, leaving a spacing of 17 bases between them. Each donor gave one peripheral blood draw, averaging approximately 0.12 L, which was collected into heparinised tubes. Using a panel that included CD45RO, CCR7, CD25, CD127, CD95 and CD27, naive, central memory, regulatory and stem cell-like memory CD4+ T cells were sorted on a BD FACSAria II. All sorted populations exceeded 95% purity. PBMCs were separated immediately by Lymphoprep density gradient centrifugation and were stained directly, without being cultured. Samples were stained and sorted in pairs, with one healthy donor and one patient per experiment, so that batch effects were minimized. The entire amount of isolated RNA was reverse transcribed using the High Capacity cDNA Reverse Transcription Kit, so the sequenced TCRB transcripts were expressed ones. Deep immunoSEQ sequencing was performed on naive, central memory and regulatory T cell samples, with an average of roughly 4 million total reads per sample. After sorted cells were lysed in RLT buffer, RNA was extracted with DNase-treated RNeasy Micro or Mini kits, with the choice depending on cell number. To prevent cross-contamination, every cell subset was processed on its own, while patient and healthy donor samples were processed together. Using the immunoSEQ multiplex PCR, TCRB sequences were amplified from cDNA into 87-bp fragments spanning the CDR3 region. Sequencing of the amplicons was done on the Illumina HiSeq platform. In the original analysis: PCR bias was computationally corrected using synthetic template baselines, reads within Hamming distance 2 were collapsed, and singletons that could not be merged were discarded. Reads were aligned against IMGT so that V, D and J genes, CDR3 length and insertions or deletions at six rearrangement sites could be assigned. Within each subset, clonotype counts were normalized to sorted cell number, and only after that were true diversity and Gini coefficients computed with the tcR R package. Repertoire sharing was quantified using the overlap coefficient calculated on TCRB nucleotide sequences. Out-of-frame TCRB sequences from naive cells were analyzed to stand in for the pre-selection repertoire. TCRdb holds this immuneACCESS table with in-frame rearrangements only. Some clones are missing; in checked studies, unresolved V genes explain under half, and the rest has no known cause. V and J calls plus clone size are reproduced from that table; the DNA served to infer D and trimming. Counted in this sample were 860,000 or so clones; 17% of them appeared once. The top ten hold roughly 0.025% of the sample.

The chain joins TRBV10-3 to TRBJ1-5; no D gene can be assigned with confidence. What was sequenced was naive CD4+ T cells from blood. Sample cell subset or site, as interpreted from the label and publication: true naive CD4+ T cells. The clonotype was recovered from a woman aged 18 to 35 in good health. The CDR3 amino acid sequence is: CATGRELRNQPQHF. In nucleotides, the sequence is TGTGCCACCGGTCGGGAGTTGCGAAATCAGCCCCAGCATTTT.